Below are 30 T cell receptor beta chains sequenced from a single sample in a study of regulatory T cells in long-lasting Graves disease. Through Arm-PCR of CDR3 regions and iRepertoire HTBI primers, TCR beta libraries were built. Via MiXCR, TCRdb re-called the multiplex PCR reads, giving one row per CDR3 protein. The sample lists almost 350,000 distinct CDR3 sequences, roughly a fifth occurring once. Time point indicated: persistent/refractory GD, antithyroid drugs over 5 years with positive TRAb. After RNA was extracted from PBMCs, the TCR library was made from it. Sequences were derived from peripheral blood mononuclear cells (PBMCs), sampled when the disease was refractory, from a patient treated with antithyroid drugs. These receptors were obtained from a female donor with Graves disease.

This clonotype was seen repeatedly, ten times or more. This chain connects TRBV11-2 to TRBJ1-2; possibly TRBD1 for D (5 bases). Germline CDR1 reads SGHAT; CDR2 reads FQNNGV. V was trimmed by 5 bases and J by 4 bases, leaving 14 bases between them. The CDR3 is made up of 14 amino acids. CDR3 bases: TGTGCCAGCAGCCAGCAGGGAGCCTTCTATGGCTACACCTTC. Translated, it gives CASSQQGAFYGYTF.

This clonotype was observed many times. The chain uses TRBV3-1 and TRBJ1-3; no clear D gene. CDR1 LGHDT and CDR2 YNNKEL come from the germline V gene (reference sequence). This CDR3 has 14 amino acids. V was trimmed by 4 bases and J by 0 bases, leaving 7 bases between them. The CDR3 bases are TGTGCCAGCAGCCTGGAGAGCTCTGGAAACACCATATATTTT. Translation: CASSLESSGNTIYF.

This clonotype was seen at least ten times. The gene calls are TRBV11-2 and TRBJ1-4; TRBD1 is a possible D gene (6 bases). CDR3 length: 15 residues. V shed 4 bases and J shed 2 bases, with 11 bases lying between them. Germline CDR1 SGHAT, CDR2 FQNNGV. As DNA, the CDR3 is TGTGCCAGCAGCTCCTACAGGGCTACTAATGAAAAACTGTTTTTT. Translated, it gives CASSSYRATNEKLFF.

This clonotype was observed a few times. The chain has TRBV9 and TRBJ1-4; 8 bases map to TRBD1. Per germline, CDR1 SGDLS and CDR2 YYNGEE. V was clipped by 3 bases and J by 6 bases; unmatched bases: 1. The CDR3 consists of 13 residues. Written as DNA, the CDR3 is TGTGCCAGCAGCGGACAGGGGCATGAAAAACTGTTTTTT. It translates to CASSGQGHEKLFF.

This clonotype was counted only a few times. This chain joins TRBV7-9 and TRBJ1-3; TRBD1 aligns across 7 bases. The V and J ends lost 5 bases and 0 bases, in that order; junction bases with no gene match: 13. CDR3 size: 18 residues. CDR1 is SEHNR and CDR2 is FQNEAQ in the germline V gene (reference sequence). The CDR3 here is CASSTTTGQDFSGNTIYF. The CDR3 DNA sequence: TGTGCCAGCAGCACGACAACCGGACAGGATTTCTCTGGAAACACCATATATTTT.

J is TRBJ2-5 and V is TRBV6-5, with TRBD2 matching over 11 bases. The CDR3 sequence is 16 residues long. Germline assignment: CDR1 MNHEY and CDR2 SVGAGI. The J segment lost 3 bases and the V segment lost 0 bases, leaving 3 bases of the junction unmatched. This chain's CDR3 is CASSYSMGLAEETQYF. Written as DNA, the CDR3 is TGTGCCAGCAGTTACTCGATGGGACTAGCGGAAGAGACCCAGTACTTC.

This clonotype was seen more than once but under ten times. V usage is TRBV18 and J usage is TRBJ2-6; 10 positions match TRBD1. CDR3 length: 19 residues. Germline V gives CDR1 KGHSH, CDR2 LQKENI. V lost 2 bases, J lost 4 bases, and 11 bases stayed unmatched. CDR3 region: CASSPGQTGGLTGANVLTF. DNA for the CDR3: TGTGCCAGCTCACCAGGGCAGACAGGGGGCTTAACGGGGGCCAACGTCCTGACTTTC.

This clonotype was detected ten times or more. The rearrangement joins TRBV28 to TRBJ2-7; 12 nucleotides agree with TRBD1. V was clipped by 5 bases and J by 5 bases; unmatched bases: 7. This CDR3 has 15 residues. Germline V gene sequence: CDR1 MDHEN, CDR2 SYDVKM. Here the CDR3 reads CASSLPGQGAHEQYF. The CDR3 nucleotides read TGTGCCAGCAGTCTACCGGGACAGGGGGCCCACGAGCAGTACTTC.

V gene TRBV5-1 combines with J gene TRBJ1-1, with a tentative D call TRBD1 (5 bases). Germline CDR1 SGHRS, CDR2 YFSETQ. V was shortened by 0 bases and J by 4 bases, with 10 bases between the two germline ends. CDR3 length: 14 amino acids. CDR3 DNA: TGCGCCAGCAGCTTGGTTTCAGGGCCCACTGAAGCTTTCTTT. Encoded protein: CASSLVSGPTEAFF.

The rearrangement links TRBV6-1 to TRBJ1-1; D possibly corresponds to TRBD1 (6 bases). Trimming removed 2 bases from V and 0 bases from J, with 13 bases in between. The CDR3 loop spans 16 amino acids. CDR1 is MNHNS and CDR2 is SASEGT in the germline V gene. The CDR3 sequence is CASSEYGQSMNTEAFF. The CDR3 nucleotides read TGTGCCAGCAGTGAATACGGACAGTCTATGAACACTGAAGCTTTCTTT.

This clonotype was seen many times. V and J are TRBV12-3 or TRBV12-4 and TRBJ1-3; tentatively, D is TRBD1 (5 bases). V dropped 2 bases and J dropped 0 bases, with 8 bases sitting between them. CDR3 length: 15 amino acids. The CDR3 region is CASSLPGGSGNTIYF. The CDR3 DNA reads TGTGCCAGCAGTTTACCGGGGGGCTCTGGAAACACCATATATTTT.

Comment on this clonotype: This CDR3 fails to terminate in the conserved phenylalanine or tryptophan, so it likely reflects a read error. This rearrangement joins TRBV5-1 to TRBJ1-4; 7 nucleotides line up with TRBD1. The germline gives CDR1 SGHRS, CDR2 YFSETQ. V gave up 0 bases and J gave up 3 bases; unmatched junction bases: 5. CDR3 length: 16 residues. CDR3 loop: CASSLAYRGPNEKLFL. In DNA, the CDR3 is TGCGCCAGCAGCTTGGCTTACAGGGGACCTAATGAAAAACTGTTTCTT.

Comments on this clonotype: Its ends do not fully match the called genes, so a read error is possible. This chain links TRBV7-2 with TRBJ1-5, with 7 bases identical to TRBD1. Germline V gene lookup returns CDR1 SGHTA and CDR2 FQGNSA. The CDR3 extends over 15 amino acids. The CDR3, as DNA: TGTGCCAGCAGCTTAAACAGGGGTGACAATCGGCCCCAGCATTTT. Its translation is CASSLNRGDNRPQHF.

This clonotype was seen at least ten times. The chain combines TRBV6-1 with TRBJ2-5; the match to TRBD2 covers 7 bases. The CDR3 has 17 amino acids. Germline values: CDR1 MNHNS, CDR2 SASEGT. V was pared by 0 bases and J by 5 bases, with 12 bases of the junction left unmatched. DNA for the CDR3: TGTGCCAGCAGTGAAGCGCGGGGGTCCGGAGCGGGGGAGACCCAGTACTTC. Encoded protein: CASSEARGSGAGETQYF.

With regard to this clonotype: The germline gene is not matched at one end of the junction; a read error may be the cause. V gene TRBV19 combines with J gene TRBJ2-2, with D perhaps TRBD2 (6 bases). This CDR3 contains 17 residues. Germline V gene data show CDR1 as LNHDA and CDR2 as SQIVND (reference sequence). CDR3: CASSIFQPRGLTRELFF. The CDR3 DNA is TGTGCCAGTAGTATCTTCCAGCCCCGGGGACTCACCAGGGAGCTGTTTTTT.

Points on this clonotype: A much larger clone sits a single nucleotide away, making a read error possible. The CDR3 DNA sequence: TGTGCCAGCAGCCGGTCCAAGACAGGGTTGATGAACACTGAAGCTTTCTTT. Protein sequence: CASSRSKTGLMNTEAFF. The chain joins TRBV14 to TRBJ1-1; the match to TRBD1 covers 7 bases. The CDR3 has 17 amino acids. Germline V gene lookup returns CDR1 SGHDN and CDR2 FVKESK. With V trimmed by 4 bases and J by 0 bases, 11 bases remained unmatched.

The chain combines TRBV7-9 with TRBJ2-3, with 11 nucleotides matching TRBD2. The germline CDR1 and CDR2 sequences are SEHNR and FQNEAQ (reference sequence). Germline trimming cut 0 bases from V and 2 bases from J; bases unmatched to any gene: 7. This CDR3 has 18 residues. The CDR3 is CASSLASGGAGNTDTQYF. Here the CDR3 DNA reads TGTGCCAGCAGCTTAGCTAGCGGGGGGGCCGGTAACACAGATACGCAGTATTTT.

Many counts were recorded for this clonotype. The chain employs TRBV6-1 and TRBJ2-7; D remains unclear. CDR3 length: 13 residues. CDR1 is MNHNS and CDR2 is SASEGT in the germline V gene. Deletions cut 5 bases from V and 2 bases from J, with 10 bases between. The CDR3 bases are TGTGCCAGCAGTATTCTCGAAACCTACGAGCAGTACTTC. Amino acids: CASSILETYEQYF.

Concerning this clonotype itself: This is likely a read error, given that the CDR3 carries no conserved phenylalanine or tryptophan at its end. CDR3 sequence: CASSLRLAGVSEQFL. CDR3 DNA: TGTGCCAGCAGCTTACGGTTAGCGGGAGTAAGTGAGCAGTTCTTA. This chain links TRBV11-2 with TRBJ2-1; the match to TRBD2 covers 9 bases. Germline V CDR1 and CDR2: SGHAT, FQNNGV. The CDR3 is made up of 15 amino acids. Unmatched junction bases numbered 8, after V lost 2 bases and J lost 9 bases.

This clonotype has at least ten counts. The chain is built from TRBV6-5 and TRBJ2-5; D possibly corresponds to TRBD2 (6 bases). The CDR3 totals 17 residues. Germline values: CDR1 MNHEY, CDR2 SVGAGI. Trimming took 0 bases from V and 0 from J, leaving 14 bases between them. CDR3 coding DNA: TGTGCCAGCAGTTACTCGATATCGGGGAGGTACCAAGAGACCCAGTACTTC. It specifies CASSYSISGRYQETQYF.

The chain combines TRBV15 with TRBJ1-4; D uncertain. This CDR3 comprises 14 residues. Germline V lookup: CDR1 LNHNV, CDR2 YYDKDF (reference sequence). V shed 1 base and J shed 5 bases, with 8 bases lying between them. The CDR3 loop reads CATSRVTLNEKLFF. CDR3 DNA sequence: TGTGCCACCAGCAGAGTGACCTTAAATGAAAAACTGTTTTTT.

As regards this clonotype: Possible read error: a much larger clone is one base away. This rearrangement joins TRBV6-1 to TRBJ1-2; 7 bases agree with TRBD1. Per germline, CDR1 MNHNS and CDR2 SASEGT. The CDR3 contains 15 residues. V gave up 6 bases and J gave up 5 bases; unmatched junction bases: 12. CDR3 in DNA: TGTGCCAGCAGAGCCATGGCGACAGGGTCGTATGGCTACACCTTC. This translates into CASRAMATGSYGYTF.

This chain connects TRBV5-1 to TRBJ2-2; D is unclear. V dropped 3 bases and J dropped 6 bases, with 15 bases sitting between them. The CDR3 is 15 amino acids. Germline V gene lookup returns CDR1 SGHRS and CDR2 YFSETQ. The CDR3 region has the DNA TGCGCCAGCAGCTATGGTGCTGGCACGGCCGGGGAGCTGTTTTTT. This sequence encodes CASSYGAGTAGELFF.

Concerning this clonotype: Sequence at one end of the junction differs from germline and may be a read error. V usage is TRBV19 and J usage is TRBJ2-4; 12 nucleotides agree with TRBD2. In germline, CDR1 is LNHDA, CDR2 SQIVND (reference sequence). The CDR3 runs 18 residues. CDR3 DNA: TGTGCCAGTAGTGCCTTTGGAGGACTAGCGGGGCCTATGCACATTCAATACTTC. Its translation: CASSAFGGLAGPMHIQYF. Complete variable domain (other parts from reference TRBV19 and TRBJ2-4): DGGITQSPKYLFRKEGQNVTLSCEQNLNHDAMYWYRQDPGQGLRLIYYSQIVNDFQKGDIAEGYSVSREKKESFPLTVTSAQKNPTAFYLCASSAFGGLAGPMHIQYFGAGTRLSVL.

The J gene is TRBJ1-1, the V gene TRBV5-6; the D is unclear. Germline CDR1 SGHDT, CDR2 YYEEEE. V lost 2 bases to trimming and J lost 5 bases, with 10 bases between them. CDR3 size: 13 residues. This CDR3 reads CASSFSRGTEAFF. The CDR3 DNA reads as TGTGCCAGCAGCTTCAGCCGGGGAACTGAAGCTTTCTTT.

The chain recombines TRBV27 with TRBJ1-5, with D possibly matching TRBD1 (6 bases). This CDR3 contains 15 residues. Germline CDR1 reads MNHEY; CDR2 reads SMNVEV (reference sequence). The V gene lost 9 bases and the J gene lost 4 bases, with 19 bases spanning the gap. The CDR3 sequence: CAREMKGHYNQPQHF. The CDR3 region has the DNA TGTGCCAGAGAAATGAAGGGACACTATAATCAGCCCCAGCATTTT.

This clonotype was recorded many times. The chain links TRBV29-1 to TRBJ2-7, with D perhaps matching TRBD2 (6 bases). The CDR3 has 12 residues. Looked up from germline, CDR1 is SQVTM and CDR2 is ANQGSEA. V lost 5 bases and J 5 bases, leaving 13 bases between the germline ends. This CDR3 reads CSVSGEADEQYF. The CDR3 DNA sequence: TGCAGCGTTTCGGGGGAGGCGGACGAGCAGTACTTC.

The sample holds many counts of this clonotype. The J gene is TRBJ1-5, the V gene TRBV28, with a tentative D call TRBD1 (5 bases). The V end was cut by 1 base, the J end by 9 bases, with 13 bases between. Per germline, CDR1 MDHEN and CDR2 SYDVKM. This CDR3 spans 14 amino acids. CDR3 nucleotide sequence: TGTGCCAGCAGTTTATCACAGGTTGGGGGGCCCCAGCATTTT. Residues: CASSLSQVGGPQHF.

Details on this clonotype: A single base separates this from a much larger clone, so it may be a read error. V is TRBV12-3 or TRBV12-4 and J is TRBJ2-2; D is perhaps TRBD2 (6 bases). This CDR3 is built from 13 residues. CDR3 protein: CTSTPAGLRELFF. CDR3 DNA: TGTACCAGCACCCCTGCGGGGTTGAGGGAGCTGTTTTTT.

This clonotype was counted only a few times. The gene calls are TRBV10-3 and TRBJ1-3, with D uncertain. Germline V gives CDR1 ENHRY, CDR2 SYGVKD. This CDR3 region has 14 residues. Between the trimmed V and J ends, which lost 4 bases and 4 bases, there was a span of 11 bases. The CDR3 reads CAISGNSAGNTIYF. The CDR3 nucleotides read TGTGCCATCAGTGGTAACAGCGCAGGAAACACCATATATTTT.